This T cell receptor (beta chain) originates from a study of blood T cell repertoires in COVID-19. The wider study: Acute and convalescent COVID-19 samples came from the United States, Italy and Spain.

CDR1 is SGHRS and CDR2 is YFSETQ in the germline V gene. The CDR3 runs to 14 residues. V lost 3 bases and J 8 bases, leaving 17 bases between the germline ends. Produced via immunoSEQ multiplex PCR; TCRdb's table is partial and in-frame only. This sample has roughly 120,000 clones, with about 79% found just once. This receptor was identified in a woman aged 80 or over with acute or convalescent COVID-19. J is TRBJ1-2 and V is TRBV5-1, with D possibly TRBD1 on 5 matching bases. The specimen sequenced was peripheral blood. The CDR3 spells CASSSQGGNDGYTF. DNA for the CDR3: TGCGCCAGCAGCTCCCAGGGCGGGAATGACGGCTACACCTTC.